What follows are 27 T cell receptor beta chains derived from one specimen sequenced in a study of cytotoxic CD8 clonotypes in ibrutinib-treated CLL. Using immunoSEQ multiplex PCR, the repertoire was profiled, and TCRdb retains in-frame clones only, with some absent. The sample lists hundreds of thousands of clones, more than 70% seen once, with about an eighth in the top ten. Material: PBMCs, obtained after 12 months of ibrutinib treatment. The receptors stem from a human donor with chronic lymphocytic leukemia.

The chain carries TRBV11-2 and TRBJ2-7; D unresolved. With 4 bases removed from V and 5 bases from J, the gap between germline ends came to 6 bases. The V gene's germline CDR1 is SGHAT and CDR2 FQNNGV. The CDR3 runs 11 residues. This CDR3 is CASSWRNEQYF. The DNA for the CDR3 is TGTGCCAGCAGCTGGAGAAACGAGCAGTACTTC. Full variable domain (missing parts from reference TRBV11-2 and TRBJ2-7): EAGVAQSPRYKIIEKRQSVAFWCNPISGHATLYWYQQILGQGPKLLIQFQNNGVVDDSQLPKDRFSAERLKGVDSTLKIQPAKLEDSAVYLCASSWRNEQYFGPGTRLTVT.

The chain employs TRBV10-3 and TRBJ1-5; weak D call: TRBD1 (5 bases). CDR3 length: 12 amino acids. V lost 4 bases, J lost 5 bases, and 6 bases lay in between. Germline loops: CDR1 ENHRY, CDR2 SYGVKD. The DNA for the CDR3 is TGTGCCATCAGTGGGGGGGATCAGCCCCAGCATTTT. Encoded protein: CAISGGDQPQHF.

The rearrangement links TRBV6-5 to TRBJ1-3, with D maybe TRBD1 (6 bases). V lost 7 bases to trimming and J lost 0 bases, with 13 bases between them. Germline CDR1 reads MNHEY; CDR2 reads SVGAGI. The CDR3 covers 15 residues. In DNA, the CDR3 is TGTGCCAGCATCAAAGACAGGCTCTCTGGAAACACCATATATTTT. It specifies CASIKDRLSGNTIYF.

V gene TRBV29-1 combines with J gene TRBJ2-1; 8 nucleotides align to TRBD2. The CDR3 length is 15 residues. CDR1 is SQVTM and CDR2 is ANQGSEA in the germline V gene. The CDR3 DNA follows: TGCAGTCAAAGCGACCCCGGGGGGGCCCACAATGAGCAGTTCTTC. Translation gives CSQSDPGGAHNEQFF.

V usage is TRBV7-9 and J usage is TRBJ2-7, with TRBD1 matching 8 bases. The germline V gene has CDR1 SEHNR and CDR2 FQNEAQ (reference sequence). V lost 5 bases and J lost 3; bases outside the gene matches: 6. The CDR3 contains 14 residues. CDR3 DNA sequence: TGTGCCAGCAGCCCGCCCGGGACAGGCTACGAGCAGTACTTC. This codes for CASSPPGTGYEQYF.

The chain employs TRBV9 and TRBJ2-2; the D is unclear. The CDR3 contains 13 residues. CDR1 and CDR2 from the germline V gene are SGDLS and YYNGEE. V gave up 0 bases and J gave up 1 base, with 1 base separating them. In nucleotides, the CDR3 is TGTGCCAGCAGCGTAGAGAACACCGGGGAGCTGTTTTTT. Its protein is CASSVENTGELFF.

The CDR3 sequence is CASSLGAPNTIYF. Written as DNA, the CDR3 is TGTGCCAGCAGCTTAGGGGCACCAAACACCATATATTTT. The chain carries TRBV13 and TRBJ1-3; D gene ambiguous. V was clipped by 0 bases and J by 6 bases, with 6 bases between them. The CDR3 runs to 13 residues. CDR1 PRHDT and CDR2 FYEKMQ come from the germline V gene (reference sequence).

The V and J genes are TRBV7-2 and TRBJ2-7; D might be TRBD2 (5 bases). The V gene lost 5 bases and the J gene lost 0 bases, with 8 bases spanning the gap. CDR1 and CDR2 (germline): SGHTA, FQGNSA. This CDR3 has 13 amino acids. CDR3 coding DNA: TGTGCCAGCAGCATCGGGAACTCCTACGAGCAGTACTTC. Amino acid sequence: CASSIGNSYEQYF. Full variable domain (outside the CDR3, taken from reference TRBV7-2 and TRBJ2-7): GAGVSQSPSNKVTEKGKDVELRCDPISGHTALYWYRQSLGQGLEFLIYFQGNSAPDKSGLPSDRFSAERTGGSVSTLTIQRTQQEDSAVYLCASSIGNSYEQYFGPGTRLTVT.

The V call is TRBV18, the J call TRBJ2-7; D might be TRBD1 (6 bases). The length of the CDR3 is 15 residues. V was pared by 4 bases and J by 3 bases, with 16 bases between. The V gene's germline CDR1 is KGHSH and CDR2 LQKENI. The CDR3, as DNA: TGTGCCAGCTCACTAGCCAGGGGTCCCCTCTACGAGCAGTACTTC. This gives the protein CASSLARGPLYEQYF. The complete variable domain, with remaining parts taken from reference TRBV18 and TRBJ2-7, reads NAGVMQNPRHLVRRRGQEARLRCSPMKGHSHVYWYRQLPEEGLKFMVYLQKENIIDESGMPKERFSAEFPKEGPSILRIQQVVRGDSAAYFCASSLARGPLYEQYFGPGTRLTVT.

The chain couples TRBV18 to TRBJ1-5; D remains ambiguous. This CDR3 has 12 residues. Germline values: CDR1 KGHSH, CDR2 LQKENI. With 3 bases removed from V and 4 bases from J, the gap between germline ends came to 4 bases. In DNA, the CDR3 is TGTGCCAGCTCACCCGATAATCAGCCCCAGCATTTT. The encoded protein is CASSPDNQPQHF.

The rearrangement joins TRBV7-9 to TRBJ2-7; D remains unclear. CDR1 and CDR2 from the germline V gene are SEHNR and FQNEAQ (reference sequence). This CDR3 comprises 16 residues. Trimming stripped 5 bases from V and 2 bases from J, with 19 bases between. CDR3 residues: CASSPILASSPYEQYF. The CDR3 DNA reads as TGTGCCAGCAGCCCAATCCTGGCGTCGAGCCCCTACGAGCAGTACTTC.

The genes are TRBV19 and TRBJ2-1; TRBD2 matches 12 bases. After removal of 3 bases from V and 3 bases from J, the junction contained 6 bases not matched to a gene. The CDR3 runs 17 residues. From germline, CDR1 is LNHDA and CDR2 SQIVND (reference sequence). CDR3 region: CASSISLAGGVYNEQFF. The CDR3 DNA reads as TGTGCCAGTAGTATCAGCCTAGCGGGAGGGGTCTACAATGAGCAGTTCTTC. Combining the CDR3 with reference TRBV19 and TRBJ2-1 gives the whole variable domain DGGITQSPKYLFRKEGQNVTLSCEQNLNHDAMYWYRQDPGQGLRLIYYSQIVNDFQKGDIAEGYSVSREKKESFPLTVTSAQKNPTAFYLCASSISLAGGVYNEQFFGPGTRLTVL.

The chain uses TRBV4-2 and TRBJ2-5, with D perhaps matching TRBD1 (5 bases). Per the germline V gene, CDR1 is LGHNA and CDR2 is YNFKEQ. The CDR3 loop spans 14 amino acids. Trimming took off 0 bases at V and 0 bases at J, with 5 bases between the two ends. CDR3: CASSQEQDQETQYF. Written as DNA, the CDR3 is TGTGCCAGCAGCCAAGAACAGGACCAAGAGACCCAGTACTTC.

In its sample, this clone was seen a few times. The chain combines TRBV5-1 with TRBJ2-1; either TRBD1 or TRBD2 may supply D (6 bases each). Trimming removed 0 bases at V and 2 bases at J, with 21 bases between. Germline CDR1 reads SGHRS; CDR2 reads YFSETQ. This CDR3 region has 19 residues. CDR3 residues: CASSLVSPGGGAPYNEQFF. In nucleotides, the CDR3 is TGCGCCAGCAGCTTGGTCTCTCCCGGGGGCGGGGCCCCCTACAATGAGCAGTTCTTC. The variable domain in full, completed from reference TRBV5-1 and TRBJ2-1, reads KAGVTQTPRYLIKTRGQQVTLSCSPISGHRSVSWYQQTPGQGLQFLFEYFSETQRNKGNFPGRFSGRQFSNSRSEMNVSTLELGDSALYLCASSLVSPGGGAPYNEQFFGPGTRLTVL.

This clone was detected many times. The genes are TRBV4-1 and TRBJ1-2, with D hard to call. This CDR3 has 15 amino acids. Germline V lookup: CDR1 MGHRA, CDR2 YSYEKL. V was shortened by 0 bases and J by 4 bases, with 12 bases between the two germline ends. The CDR3 region is CASSQDPDGSYGYTF. The DNA for the CDR3 is TGCGCCAGCAGCCAAGATCCGGACGGGAGCTATGGCTACACCTTC.

This clone has a single count. The genes are TRBV7-9 and TRBJ1-1; D unresolved. The germline V gene encodes CDR1 SEHNR and CDR2 FQNEAQ (reference sequence). V gave up 4 bases and J gave up 1 base, with 7 bases separating them. The CDR3 has 13 amino acids. This CDR3 is CASSSDRNTEAFF. The CDR3 DNA follows: TGTGCCAGCAGCTCGGATAGGAACACTGAAGCTTTCTTT. Complete variable domain (other parts from reference TRBV7-9 and TRBJ1-1): DTGVSQNPRHKITKRGQNVTFRCDPISEHNRLYWYRQTLGQGPEFLTYFQNEAQLEKSRLLSDRFSAERPKGSFSTLEIQRTEQGDSAMYLCASSSDRNTEAFFGQGTRLTVV.

This rearrangement joins TRBV5-1 to TRBJ2-5; 9 positions agree with TRBD1. CDR1 SGHRS and CDR2 YFSETQ come from the germline V gene. The CDR3 length is 15 residues. The trim removed 2 bases at V and 4 bases at J, leaving 6 bases unmatched. This CDR3 is CASSFSGTGIETQYF. The DNA for the CDR3 is TGCGCCAGCAGCTTTTCCGGGACAGGGATAGAGACCCAGTACTTC. Supplemented by reference TRBV5-1 and TRBJ2-5, the full variable domain reads KAGVTQTPRYLIKTRGQQVTLSCSPISGHRSVSWYQQTPGQGLQFLFEYFSETQRNKGNFPGRFSGRQFSNSRSEMNVSTLELGDSALYLCASSFSGTGIETQYFGPGTRLLVL.

In regard to this clone: Other DNA sequences of this sample code for an identical CDR3. The J gene is TRBJ2-7, the V gene TRBV5-4; D might be TRBD2 (5 bases). Germline CDR1 and CDR2: SGHNT and YYREEE (reference sequence). CDR3 length: 12 amino acids. Deletions cut 2 bases from V and 4 bases from J, with 7 bases between. The CDR3 DNA sequence: TGTGCCAGCAGCTTCGGGGAGTACGAGCAGTACTTC. It translates to CASSFGEYEQYF.

The chain joins TRBV9 to TRBJ1-4; D is perhaps TRBD1 (6 bases). The V end was cut by 3 bases, the J end by 5 bases, with 11 bases between. The germline CDR1 and CDR2 sequences are SGDLS and YYNGEE. This CDR3 spans 14 amino acids. The CDR3 DNA is TGTGCCAGCAGCGCACAGGGCTGGAATGAAAAACTGTTTTTT. This codes for CASSAQGWNEKLFF.

The genes are TRBV18 and TRBJ2-1, with TRBD2 matching over 7 bases. The CDR3 is made up of 16 amino acids. Germline trimming cut 0 bases from V and 9 bases from J; bases unmatched to any gene: 11. Germline-derived CDR1 and CDR2 are KGHSH and LQKENI. CDR3 amino acids: CASSPPWAGERGEQFF. CDR3 nucleotides: TGTGCCAGCTCACCACCGTGGGCGGGAGAGAGGGGTGAGCAGTTCTTC.

The CDR3 region has the DNA TGTGCCAGCAGCGGGACTAGCGGCCAAGAGACCCAGTACTTC. This gives the protein CASSGTSGQETQYF. V gene TRBV2 combines with J gene TRBJ2-5; 11 bases fit TRBD2. The CDR3 contains 14 residues. With 6 bases clipped from V and 1 base from J, the junction kept 1 base outside the gene matches. Germline V gene lookup returns CDR1 SNHLY and CDR2 FYNNEI.

This chain uses TRBV5-1 with TRBJ2-3; the match to TRBD2 covers 7 bases. The CDR3 has 15 amino acids. The ends lost 4 bases at V and 1 base at J; junction bases unmatched: 6. CDR1 and CDR2 from the germline V gene are SGHRS and YFSETQ. Here the CDR3 DNA reads TGCGCCAGCAGCCAAGGACTAGGCGGCACAGATACGCAGTATTTT. Its translation: CASSQGLGGTDTQYF. The variable domain in full, with the rest retrieved from reference TRBV5-1 and TRBJ2-3, is KAGVTQTPRYLIKTRGQQVTLSCSPISGHRSVSWYQQTPGQGLQFLFEYFSETQRNKGNFPGRFSGRQFSNSRSEMNVSTLELGDSALYLCASSQGLGGTDTQYFGPGTRLTVL.

V and J are TRBV7-9 and TRBJ1-1, with D unresolved. CDR3 length: 13 amino acids. Trimming stripped 6 bases from V and 8 bases from J, with 16 bases between. Looked up from germline, CDR1 is SEHNR and CDR2 is FQNEAQ (reference sequence). The CDR3 spells CASRLLRETEAFF. DNA of the CDR3: TGTGCCAGCAGATTATTGCGGGAGACAGAAGCTTTCTTT.

The J gene is TRBJ2-2, the V gene TRBV6-5, with D possibly matching TRBD1 (6 bases). The CDR3 length is 12 residues. Germline V lookup: CDR1 MNHEY, CDR2 SVGAGI. V lost 7 bases, J lost 11 bases, and 14 bases lay in between. The CDR3 sequence: CASNGQQAELFF. The CDR3 bases are TGTGCCAGCAATGGACAGCAGGCTGAGCTGTTTTTT.

The rearrangement uses TRBV6-5 and TRBJ2-7, with TRBD1 identical over 7 bases. With V trimmed by 6 bases and J by 2 bases, 4 bases remained unmatched. The CDR3 extends over 13 amino acids. Germline CDR1 MNHEY, CDR2 SVGAGI. The CDR3 protein is CASSYRGTYEQYF. In nucleotides, the CDR3 is TGTGCCAGCAGCTACAGGGGTACCTACGAGCAGTACTTC.

This chain links TRBV19 with TRBJ1-5; no definite D call. Trimming took 5 bases from V and 8 from J, leaving 13 bases between them. The CDR3 has 13 residues. The V gene's germline CDR1 is LNHDA and CDR2 SQIVND (reference sequence). The CDR3 sequence is CASSEAQQKPQHF. The CDR3 coding sequence is TGTGCCAGTAGTGAGGCACAGCAAAAGCCCCAGCATTTT.

The chain joins TRBV7-8 to TRBJ2-3; 8 nucleotides agree with TRBD2. CDR3 size: 16 residues. Looked up from germline, CDR1 is SGHVS and CDR2 is FQNEAQ. V shed 3 bases, J shed 6 bases, and the junction held 11 bases outside the gene matches. In DNA, the CDR3 is TGTGCCAGCAGCTTGACTCCGGGACTAGTCTGGGATACGCAGTATTTT. Its translation: CASSLTPGLVWDTQYF. Full variable domain (remainder filled in from reference TRBV7-8 and TRBJ2-3): GAGVSQSPRYKVAKRGQDVALRCDPISGHVSLFWYQQALGQGPEFLTYFQNEAQLDKSGLPSDRFFAERPEGSVSTLKIQRTQQEDSAVYLCASSLTPGLVWDTQYFGPGTRLTVL.